A single T cell receptor (beta chain) is shown here with its context. Its antigen is unknown. This entry comes from a study of blood T cells in healthy people across ages. Study outcomes and limitations: In older individuals, TCR beta diversity per million T cells was lower, falling roughly linearly with age.

CDR1 is SGHRS, CDR2 YFSETQ, per germline. V was pared by 4 bases and J by 2 bases, with 18 bases between. The CDR3 contains 16 residues. Isolated per sample were at least 7 million PBMCs. The use of a sample-barcoded 5' primer and a J-beta primer mix characterized a second PCR of roughly 7 to 11 cycles. TCRdb analysed the 5' RACE reads with MiXCR anew, one entry per CDR3 protein. The data hold approximately 1.5 million distinct CDR3 sequences, with around 36% observed a single time. The chain recombines TRBV5-1 with TRBJ2-5; D perhaps matches TRBD1 (6 bases). Sample: blood. The source of this sequence is a woman younger than 45 in good health. For the CDR3, the DNA is TGCGCCAGCAGCCCCGGGGCCCGGCAGGGGCAAGAGACCCAGTACTTC. It is translated as CASSPGARQGQETQYF.